The 28 T cell receptor beta chains below come from one sample, sequenced in a study of cytomegalovirus exposure and HLA in healthy donors. A multiplex PCR was run with 60 Vbeta primers and 13 Jbeta primers. Sequencing was performed with immunoSEQ multiplex PCR; in TCRdb, only in-frame clones are kept and a portion is missing. The sample has some 150,000 clones; roughly 81% are singletons. Sequencing was done on a sample of PBMCs. These receptors came from a female donor in good health and CMV-seronegative.

The V gene is TRBV28, the J gene TRBJ2-7; 7 bases match TRBD1. The CDR3 runs 16 residues. In germline, CDR1 is MDHEN, CDR2 SYDVKM. Trimming cost V 2 bases and J 0 bases; bases outside gene matches: 7. The CDR3 bases are TGTGCCAGCAGTTTAAGTGGCAGGGGGTACTCCTACGAGCAGTACTTC. Translation gives CASSLSGRGYSYEQYF.

The genes are TRBV12-5 and TRBJ2-7; D ambiguous. The V gene lost 1 base and the J gene lost 4 bases, with 11 bases spanning the gap. The V gene's germline CDR1 is LGHNT and CDR2 FRNRAP. CDR3 size: 14 residues. For the CDR3, the DNA is TGTGCTAGTGGTTTGGGGCAGAGACAATACGAGCAGTACTTC. Its translation: CASGLGQRQYEQYF.

V gene TRBV11-2 combines with J gene TRBJ1-2; 9 bases are a match to TRBD1. V lost 5 bases to trimming and J lost 8 bases; unmatched junction nucleotides: 18. This CDR3 region has 17 residues. From germline, CDR1 is SGHAT and CDR2 FQNNGV. The DNA for the CDR3 is TGTGCCAGCAGCAGAGGTGGGCTACAGGGGGCCGTGGAGGGCTACACCTTC. It yields the protein CASSRGGLQGAVEGYTF.

This clone showed up just once. This chain joins TRBV27 and TRBJ1-1, with TRBD1 matching 7 bases. This CDR3 comprises 14 residues. V lost 3 bases and J lost 1; bases outside the gene matches: 2. CDR1 is MNHEY, CDR2 SMNVEV, per germline (reference sequence). For the CDR3, the DNA is TGTGCCAGCAGTTTTCAGGGGGGGAACACTGAAGCTTTCTTT. This codes for CASSFQGGNTEAFF.

The chain carries TRBV11-1 and TRBJ2-1; TRBD1 agrees at 12 bases. CDR1 is SGHAT, CDR2 FQDESV, per germline (reference sequence). After removal of 1 base from V and 15 bases from J, the junction contained 4 bases not matched to a gene. The CDR3 is 13 residues long. This CDR3 is CASSLGDRGHRFF. CDR3 DNA: TGTGCCAGCAGCTTAGGGGACAGGGGGCATCGGTTCTTC. Together with reference TRBV11-1 and TRBJ2-1, the CDR3 gives the full variable domain: EAEVAQSPRYKITEKSQAVAFWCDPISGHATLYWYRQILGQGPELLVQFQDESVVDDSQLPKDRFSAERLKGVDSTLKIQPAELGDSAMYLCASSLGDRGHRFFGPGTRLTVL.

J is TRBJ2-2 and V is TRBV27, with D unresolved. Per the germline V gene, CDR1 is MNHEY and CDR2 is SMNVEV (reference sequence). Trimming cost V 8 bases and J 7 bases, with 11 bases left between them. CDR3 length: 12 amino acids. CDR3 amino acids: CASLRPGGELFF. The CDR3, as DNA: TGTGCCAGCCTTAGACCGGGCGGGGAGCTGTTTTTT.

This clone has more than one count but fewer than ten. CDR3 in DNA: TGTGCCAGCAGTTTATCGAGGGCAGAGAATCAGCCCCAGCATTTT. It translates to CASSLSRAENQPQHF. The chain joins TRBV27 to TRBJ1-5, with D uncertain. Germline CDR1 and CDR2: MNHEY and SMNVEV (reference sequence). V was clipped by 0 bases and J by 4 bases, with 10 bases between them. The CDR3 is made up of 15 amino acids.

J is TRBJ1-2 and V is TRBV29-1, with 9 nucleotides matching TRBD1. This CDR3 region has 12 residues. Germline V gives CDR1 SQVTM, CDR2 ANQGSEA. J lost 1 base, V lost 7 bases, and 1 base had no gene match. The CDR3 coding sequence is TGCAGCGCGGACAGGGGTAACTATGGCTACACCTTC. As protein: CSADRGNYGYTF.

The chain is built from TRBV5-1 and TRBJ2-7; no clear D gene. Germline assignment: CDR1 SGHRS and CDR2 YFSETQ. Trimming stripped 0 bases from V and 0 bases from J, with 19 bases between. This CDR3 is 18 amino acids long. DNA for the CDR3: TGCGCCAGCAGCTTGGTCCCCCCCGACGGCGGTTACTCCTACGAGCAGTACTTC. Protein: CASSLVPPDGGYSYEQYF.

The chain joins TRBV7-2 to TRBJ1-2, with D possibly being TRBD1 (5 bases). The CDR3 covers 16 residues. The V gene's germline CDR1 is SGHTA and CDR2 FQGNSA. The ends were cut back, 1 base at V and 6 bases at J, with 18 bases in the middle. In DNA form, the CDR3 reads TGTGCCAGCAGCTTAGGAGGCTCCAACCAGGGTAATGGCTACACCTTC. It encodes CASSLGGSNQGNGYTF.

The chain links TRBV12-5 to TRBJ1-2; D possibly corresponds to TRBD1 (5 bases). Germline V CDR1 and CDR2: LGHNT, FRNRAP. The ends were cut back, 7 bases at V and 8 bases at J, with 17 bases in the middle. The CDR3 is 13 residues long. CDR3 nucleotides: TGTGCTAGTGCCCGAACTAGCGGGGGAGGCTACACCTTC. Amino acid sequence: CASARTSGGGYTF.

This clone was counted between two and nine times. For the CDR3, the DNA is TGTGCCAGCAGCACGGTTTTCAGGGGAGTGGACGAGCAGTACTTC. It encodes CASSTVFRGVDEQYF. This chain connects TRBV7-9 to TRBJ2-7; D possibly corresponds to TRBD1 (6 bases). Trimming cost V 5 bases and J 5 bases, with 19 bases left between them. The CDR3 totals 15 residues. The V gene's germline CDR1 is SEHNR and CDR2 FQNEAQ (reference sequence).

The genes are TRBV5-6 and TRBJ1-5; TRBD1 matches 8 bases. Germline trimming cut 2 bases from V and 3 bases from J; bases unmatched to any gene: 1. The germline V gene encodes CDR1 SGHDT and CDR2 YYEEEE. CDR3 size: 14 residues. The CDR3 spells CASSLQGVNQPQHF. The CDR3, as DNA: TGTGCCAGCAGCTTACAGGGGGTCAATCAGCCCCAGCATTTT.

This clone came up a few times. The gene calls are TRBV6-1 and TRBJ2-3, with D perhaps matching TRBD2 (5 bases). The CDR3 consists of 16 residues. In germline, CDR1 is MNHNS, CDR2 SASEGT. V shed 1 base and J shed 5 bases, with 16 bases lying between them. For the CDR3, the DNA is TGTGCCAGCAGTGAAGGGGGAGCCCACGAGAAAGATACGCAGTATTTT. It is translated as CASSEGGAHEKDTQYF.

The V call is TRBV19, the J call TRBJ1-5; the D is unclear. The length of the CDR3 is 13 residues. CDR1 and CDR2 from the germline V gene are LNHDA and SQIVND (reference sequence). V lost 6 bases to trimming and J lost 2 bases, with 8 bases between them. Written as DNA, the CDR3 is TGTGCCAGTAGCTTTTCGGGCAATCAGCCCCAGCATTTT. Translation gives CASSFSGNQPQHF.

V gene TRBV7-3 combines with J gene TRBJ2-3, with D possibly being TRBD2 (6 bases). With 5 bases removed from V and 4 bases from J, the gap between germline ends came to 16 bases. The germline gives CDR1 SGHTA, CDR2 FQGTGA. The CDR3 runs to 15 residues. This CDR3 reads CASSLNGAGPDTQYF. CDR3 DNA: TGTGCCAGCAGCCTAAACGGGGCGGGGCCAGATACGCAGTATTTT.

The rearrangement uses TRBV21-1 and TRBJ2-3; TRBD2, as called in the table, went unchecked against the DNA. TRBV21-1 is shown as a pseudogene. The length of the CDR3 is 15 residues. The CDR3 loop reads CASSKISGVIDTQYF. The CDR3 DNA reads as TGTGCCAGCAGCAAAATTAGCGGGGTCATTGATACGCAGTATTTT.

Here the CDR3 DNA reads TGTGCCAGCAGCTTGGGTAGCGGAGCCTCCCCCAGGGAAAACATTCAGTACTTC. Translation: CASSLGSGASPRENIQYF. This chain links TRBV7-2 with TRBJ2-4; TRBD2 is a possible D gene (6 bases). CDR3 length: 18 residues. CDR1 is SGHTA, CDR2 FQGNSA, per germline. Trimming took off 3 bases at V and 5 bases at J, with 23 bases between the two ends. The variable domain in full, completed from reference TRBV7-2 and TRBJ2-4, reads GAGVSQSPSNKVTEKGKDVELRCDPISGHTALYWYRQSLGQGLEFLIYFQGNSAPDKSGLPSDRFSAERTGGSVSTLTIQRTQQEDSAVYLCASSLGSGASPRENIQYFGAGTRLSVL.

V gene TRBV11-2 combines with J gene TRBJ2-7, with 11 nucleotides matching TRBD2. The CDR3 contains 16 residues. V gave up 4 bases and J gave up 0 bases; unmatched junction bases: 5. CDR1 and CDR2 (germline): SGHAT, FQNNGV. CDR3 DNA: TGTGCCAGCAGCTCATTCGGGACTAGCGGCTCCTACGAGCAGTACTTC. This gives the protein CASSSFGTSGSYEQYF. Supplemented by reference TRBV11-2 and TRBJ2-7, the full variable domain reads EAGVAQSPRYKIIEKRQSVAFWCNPISGHATLYWYQQILGQGPKLLIQFQNNGVVDDSQLPKDRFSAERLKGVDSTLKIQPAKLEDSAVYLCASSSFGTSGSYEQYFGPGTRLTVT.

Worth noting for this clone: Other DNA variants within this sample encode the same CDR3. Here the CDR3 reads CSTRGRQGAGEQYF. For the CDR3, the DNA is TGCAGCACCAGGGGAAGACAGGGGGCCGGCGAGCAGTACTTC. This chain uses TRBV29-1 with TRBJ2-7; 10 bases align to TRBD1. The CDR3 is 14 amino acids. V trimming: 8 bases; J trimming: 6 bases; junction bases outside the gene matches: 13. Germline V lookup: CDR1 SQVTM, CDR2 ANQGSEA.

The table lists this clone with a count of one. The chain links TRBV9 to TRBJ2-5, with no clear D. V lost 0 bases to trimming and J lost 0 bases, with 6 bases between them. This CDR3 contains 14 residues. Germline V gene lookup returns CDR1 SGDLS and CDR2 YYNGEE. Written as DNA, the CDR3 is TGTGCCAGCAGCGTAGAGTTAGACCAAGAGACCCAGTACTTC. Residues: CASSVELDQETQYF.

This clone appeared a few times. The chain links TRBV28 to TRBJ1-1, with TRBD1 as a possible D gene (6 bases). Trimming removed 2 bases from V and 6 bases from J, with 10 bases in between. CDR3 length: 13 residues. CDR1 and CDR2 (germline): MDHEN, SYDVKM. As DNA, the CDR3 is TGTGCCAGCAGTTTAATCCAGGGGTCTGAAGCTTTCTTT. Translation: CASSLIQGSEAFF.

This sequence joins TRBV9 and TRBJ1-3; no clear D. V lost 0 bases to trimming and J lost 2 bases, with 3 bases between them. The CDR3 totals 13 residues. In germline, CDR1 is SGDLS, CDR2 YYNGEE. CDR3 nucleotide sequence: TGTGCCAGCAGCGTAGCCGCTGGAAACACCATATATTTT. Encoded protein: CASSVAAGNTIYF.

This clone came up a few times. The chain uses TRBV6-5 and TRBJ1-6, with TRBD1 matching over 9 bases. The V and J ends lost 2 bases and 8 bases, in that order; junction bases with no gene match: 4. This CDR3 contains 15 residues. In germline, CDR1 is MNHEY, CDR2 SVGAGI. CDR3 in amino acids: CASSYTTGGDSPLHF. DNA for the CDR3: TGTGCCAGCAGTTACACGACAGGGGGTGATTCACCCCTCCACTTT.

The chain carries TRBV19 and TRBJ1-2; the D gene is possibly TRBD1 (5 bases). Per the germline V gene, CDR1 is LNHDA and CDR2 is SQIVND (reference sequence). There are 13 residues in the CDR3. V lost 5 bases, J lost 4 bases, and 11 bases lay in between. DNA of the CDR3: TGTGCCAGTAGTCCGGGGGGGAGCTATGGCTACACCTTC. This codes for CASSPGGSYGYTF.

The V call is TRBV6-5, the J call TRBJ2-3; D might be TRBD2 (6 bases). Germline V gene data show CDR1 as MNHEY and CDR2 as SVGAGI. The CDR3 consists of 14 residues. The ends were cut back, 7 bases at V and 0 bases at J, with 11 bases in the middle. The CDR3, as DNA: TGTGCCAGCACCCTCGGGGGAAGCACAGATACGCAGTATTTT. This codes for CASTLGGSTDTQYF.

The J gene is TRBJ1-2, the V gene TRBV5-1; D ambiguous. Germline values: CDR1 SGHRS, CDR2 YFSETQ. The CDR3 consists of 17 residues. V dropped 0 bases and J dropped 1 base, with 16 bases sitting between them. CDR3 nucleotide sequence: TGCGCCAGCAGCTTGGGGAGACACAATGAGGGTAACTATGGCTACACCTTC. This gives the protein CASSLGRHNEGNYGYTF.

The chain has TRBV7-8 and TRBJ1-2; D perhaps matches TRBD1 (5 bases). Germline V gene data show CDR1 as SGHVS and CDR2 as FQNEAQ. The CDR3 consists of 18 residues. With 0 bases removed from V and 2 bases from J, the gap between germline ends came to 19 bases. CDR3 amino acids: CASSLAAHRGGKNYGYTF. CDR3 coding DNA: TGTGCCAGCAGCTTAGCAGCCCACCGGGGGGGAAAGAACTATGGCTACACCTTC.